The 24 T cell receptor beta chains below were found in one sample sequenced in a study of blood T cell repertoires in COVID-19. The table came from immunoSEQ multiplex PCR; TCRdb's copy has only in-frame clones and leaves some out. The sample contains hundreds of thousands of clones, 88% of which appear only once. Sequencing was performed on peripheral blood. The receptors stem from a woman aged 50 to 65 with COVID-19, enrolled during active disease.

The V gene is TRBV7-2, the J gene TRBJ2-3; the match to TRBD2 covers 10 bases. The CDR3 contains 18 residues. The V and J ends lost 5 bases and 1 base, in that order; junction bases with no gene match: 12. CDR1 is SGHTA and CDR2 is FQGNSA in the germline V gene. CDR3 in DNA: TGTGCCAGCAGCGTAACCGGGACTAGCGTTGGCGGCACAGATACGCAGTATTTT. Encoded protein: CASSVTGTSVGGTDTQYF.

The CDR3 is CASSPRREGNTIYF. The CDR3 DNA is TGTGCCAGCAGCCCTCGACGGGAGGGCAACACCATATATTTT. The chain has TRBV16 and TRBJ1-3; D unclear. Germline V gene sequence: CDR1 KGHSY, CDR2 FQNENV. V was shortened by 4 bases and J by 7 bases, with 14 bases between the two germline ends. The length of the CDR3 is 14 residues. Full variable domain (outside the CDR3, taken from reference TRBV16 and TRBJ1-3): GEEVAQTPKHLVRGEGQKAKLYCAPIKGHSYVFWYQQVLKNEFKFLISFQNENVFDETGMPKERFSAKCLPNSPCSLEIQATKLEDSAVYFCASSPRREGNTIYFGEGSWLTVV.

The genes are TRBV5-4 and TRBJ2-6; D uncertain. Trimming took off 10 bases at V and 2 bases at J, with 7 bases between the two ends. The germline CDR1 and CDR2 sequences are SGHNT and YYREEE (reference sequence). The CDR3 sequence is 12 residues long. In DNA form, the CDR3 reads TGTGCCCTCCAGACTGGGGCCAACGTCCTGACTTTC. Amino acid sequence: CALQTGANVLTF. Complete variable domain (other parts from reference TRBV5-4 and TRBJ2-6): ETGVTQSPTHLIKTRGQQVTLRCSSQSGHNTVSWYQQALGQGPQFIFQYYREEENGRGNFPPRFSGLQFPNYSSELNVNALELDDSALYLCALQTGANVLTFGAGSRLTVL.

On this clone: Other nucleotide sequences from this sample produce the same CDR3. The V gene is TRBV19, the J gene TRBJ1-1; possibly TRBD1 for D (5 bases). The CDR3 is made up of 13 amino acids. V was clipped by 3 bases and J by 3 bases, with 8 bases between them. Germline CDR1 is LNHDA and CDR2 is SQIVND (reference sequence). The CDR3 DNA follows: TGTGCCAGTAGTATTTGGGGGGACACTGAAGCTTTCTTT. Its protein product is CASSIWGDTEAFF.

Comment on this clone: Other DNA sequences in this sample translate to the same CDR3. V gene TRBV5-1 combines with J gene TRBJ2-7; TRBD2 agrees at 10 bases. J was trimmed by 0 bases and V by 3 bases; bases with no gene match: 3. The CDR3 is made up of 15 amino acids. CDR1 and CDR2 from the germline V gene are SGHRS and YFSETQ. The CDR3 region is CASSSLAGTSYEQYF. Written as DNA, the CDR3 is TGCGCCAGCAGCTCACTAGCGGGGACCTCCTACGAGCAGTACTTC. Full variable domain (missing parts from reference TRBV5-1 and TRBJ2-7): KAGVTQTPRYLIKTRGQQVTLSCSPISGHRSVSWYQQTPGQGLQFLFEYFSETQRNKGNFPGRFSGRQFSNSRSEMNVSTLELGDSALYLCASSSLAGTSYEQYFGPGTRLTVT.

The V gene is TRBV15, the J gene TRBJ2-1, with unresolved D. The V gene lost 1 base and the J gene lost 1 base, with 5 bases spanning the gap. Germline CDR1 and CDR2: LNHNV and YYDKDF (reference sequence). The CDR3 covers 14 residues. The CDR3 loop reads CATSRGHSYNEQFF. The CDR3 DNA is TGTGCCACCAGCAGAGGGCATTCCTACAATGAGCAGTTCTTC.

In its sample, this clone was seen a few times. CDR3 loop: CASSEWGGFEAFF. The CDR3 DNA sequence: TGTGCCAGCAGTGAATGGGGGGGGTTTGAAGCTTTCTTT. V usage is TRBV25-1 and J usage is TRBJ1-1, with a tentative D call TRBD1 (5 bases). V was cut by 1 base and J by 7 bases, with 10 bases left in between. This CDR3 contains 13 residues. The germline gives CDR1 MGHDK, CDR2 SYGVNS. The whole variable domain, remainder taken from reference TRBV25-1 and TRBJ1-1, is EADIYQTPRYLVIGTGKKITLECSQTMGHDKMYWYQQDPGMELHLIHYSYGVNSTEKGDLSSESTVSRIRTEHFPLTLESARPSHTSQYLCASSEWGGFEAFFGQGTRLTVV.

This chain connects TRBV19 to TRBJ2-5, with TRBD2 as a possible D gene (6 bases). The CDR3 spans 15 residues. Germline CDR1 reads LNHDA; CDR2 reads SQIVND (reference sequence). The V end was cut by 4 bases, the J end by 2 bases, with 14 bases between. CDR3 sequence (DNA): TGTGCCAGTAGTACCCCCCATGCGGGGCAAGAGACCCAGTACTTC. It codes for CASSTPHAGQETQYF.

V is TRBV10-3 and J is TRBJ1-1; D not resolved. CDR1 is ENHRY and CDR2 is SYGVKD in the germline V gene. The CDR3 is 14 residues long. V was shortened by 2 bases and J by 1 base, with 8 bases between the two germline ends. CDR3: CAISEKPGNTEAFF. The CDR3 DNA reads TGTGCCATCAGTGAGAAGCCAGGGAACACTGAAGCTTTCTTT.

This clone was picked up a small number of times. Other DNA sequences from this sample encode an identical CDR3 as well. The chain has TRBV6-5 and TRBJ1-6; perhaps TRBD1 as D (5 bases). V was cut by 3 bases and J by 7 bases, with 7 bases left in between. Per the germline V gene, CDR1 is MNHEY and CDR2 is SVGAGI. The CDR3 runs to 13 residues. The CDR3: CASSYGANSPLHF. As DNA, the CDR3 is TGTGCCAGCAGTTATGGGGCAAATTCACCCCTCCACTTT.

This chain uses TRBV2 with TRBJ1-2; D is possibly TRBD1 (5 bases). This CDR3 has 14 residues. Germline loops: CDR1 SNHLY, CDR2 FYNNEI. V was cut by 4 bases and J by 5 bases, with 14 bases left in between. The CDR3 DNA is TGTGCCAGCAGTGGACTCCAAGACAGTTATGGCTACACCTTC. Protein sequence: CASSGLQDSYGYTF.

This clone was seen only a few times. The DNA of the CDR3 is TGTGCCAGCAGCCCCACTTCGTCTCAGCCCCAGCATTTT. As protein: CASSPTSSQPQHF. J is TRBJ1-5 and V is TRBV12-3 or TRBV12-4; D is unresolved. The CDR3 contains 13 residues. Trimming removed 6 bases at V and 6 bases at J, with 12 bases between.

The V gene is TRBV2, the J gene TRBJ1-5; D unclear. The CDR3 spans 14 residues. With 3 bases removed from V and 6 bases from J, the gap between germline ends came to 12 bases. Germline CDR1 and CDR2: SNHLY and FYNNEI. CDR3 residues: CASSDEGYGQPQHF. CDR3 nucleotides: TGTGCCAGCAGTGATGAGGGTTATGGTCAGCCCCAGCATTTT.

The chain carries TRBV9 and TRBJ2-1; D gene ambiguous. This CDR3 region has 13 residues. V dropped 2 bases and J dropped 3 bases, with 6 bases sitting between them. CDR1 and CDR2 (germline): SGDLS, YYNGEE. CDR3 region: CASSVNFYNEQFF. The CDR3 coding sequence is TGTGCCAGCAGCGTGAACTTCTACAATGAGCAGTTCTTC. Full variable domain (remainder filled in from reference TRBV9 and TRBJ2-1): DSGVTQTPKHLITATGQRVTLRCSPRSGDLSVYWYQQSLDQGLQFLIQYYNGEERAKGNILERFSAQQFPDLHSELNLSSLELGDSALYFCASSVNFYNEQFFGPGTRLTVL.

CDR3 loop: CASSVGSADYPNTEAFF. CDR3 nucleotide sequence: TGTGCCAGCAGCGTAGGATCGGCGGATTACCCGAACACTGAAGCTTTCTTT. The chain recombines TRBV9 with TRBJ1-1; D ambiguous. The germline V gene has CDR1 SGDLS and CDR2 YYNGEE. Trimming removed 0 bases at V and 1 base at J, with 16 bases between. The CDR3 consists of 17 residues. The full variable domain, completed using reference TRBV9 and TRBJ1-1, is DSGVTQTPKHLITATGQRVTLRCSPRSGDLSVYWYQQSLDQGLQFLIQYYNGEERAKGNILERFSAQQFPDLHSELNLSSLELGDSALYFCASSVGSADYPNTEAFFGQGTRLTVV.

This chain's CDR3 is CASSFQTGSHEQYF. DNA for the CDR3: TGTGCCAGCAGCTTCCAAACAGGGTCCCACGAGCAGTACTTC. This sequence joins TRBV13 and TRBJ2-7; D perhaps matches TRBD1 (6 bases). V was shortened by 3 bases and J by 5 bases, with 14 bases between the two germline ends. Looked up from germline, CDR1 is PRHDT and CDR2 is FYEKMQ (reference sequence). The length of the CDR3 is 14 residues.

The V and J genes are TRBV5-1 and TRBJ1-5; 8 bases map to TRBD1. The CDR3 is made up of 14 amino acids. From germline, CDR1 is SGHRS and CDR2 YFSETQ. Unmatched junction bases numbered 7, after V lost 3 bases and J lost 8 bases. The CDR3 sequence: CASSSTGGREPQHF. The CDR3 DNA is TGCGCCAGCAGCTCTACAGGGGGTAGGGAGCCCCAGCATTTT.

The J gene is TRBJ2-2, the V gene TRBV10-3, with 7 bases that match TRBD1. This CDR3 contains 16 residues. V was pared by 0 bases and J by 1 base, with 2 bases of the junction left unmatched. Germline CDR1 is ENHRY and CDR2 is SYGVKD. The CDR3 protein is CAISESTGKNTGELFF. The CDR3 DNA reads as TGTGCCATCAGTGAGTCGACAGGGAAGAACACCGGGGAGCTGTTTTTT.

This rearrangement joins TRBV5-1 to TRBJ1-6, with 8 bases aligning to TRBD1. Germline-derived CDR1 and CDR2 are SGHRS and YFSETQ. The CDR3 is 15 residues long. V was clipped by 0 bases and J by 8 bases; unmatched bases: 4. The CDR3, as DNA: TGCGCCAGCAGCTTGGAGGACAGGGCTTATTCACCCCTCCACTTT. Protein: CASSLEDRAYSPLHF.

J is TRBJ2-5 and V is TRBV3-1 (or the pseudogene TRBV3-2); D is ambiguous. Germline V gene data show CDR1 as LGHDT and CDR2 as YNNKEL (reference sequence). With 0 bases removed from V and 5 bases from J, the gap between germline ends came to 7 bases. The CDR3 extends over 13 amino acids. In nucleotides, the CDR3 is TGTGCCAGCAGCCAAGAATTCGGGGAGACCCAGTACTTC. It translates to CASSQEFGETQYF.

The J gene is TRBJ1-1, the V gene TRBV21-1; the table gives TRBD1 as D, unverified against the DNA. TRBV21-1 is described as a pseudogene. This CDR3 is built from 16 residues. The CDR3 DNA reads TGTGCCAGCAGCAAAGCGGGGCGCGCAATGAACACTGAAGCTTTCTTT. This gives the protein CASSKAGRAMNTEAFF.

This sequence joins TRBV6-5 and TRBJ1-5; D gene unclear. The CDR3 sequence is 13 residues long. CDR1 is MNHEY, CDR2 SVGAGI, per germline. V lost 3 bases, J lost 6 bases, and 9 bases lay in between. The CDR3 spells CASSYSAGQPQHF. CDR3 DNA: TGTGCCAGCAGTTATAGTGCCGGTCAGCCCCAGCATTTT.

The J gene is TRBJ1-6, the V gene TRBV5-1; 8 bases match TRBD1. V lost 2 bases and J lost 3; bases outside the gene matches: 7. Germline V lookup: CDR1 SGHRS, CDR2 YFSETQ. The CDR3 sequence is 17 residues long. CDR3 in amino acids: CASSFDRGDRYNSPLHF. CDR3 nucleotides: TGCGCCAGCAGCTTCGACAGGGGCGACCGCTATAATTCACCCCTCCACTTT.

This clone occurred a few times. CDR3 loop: CASTYRDSYGYTF. In nucleotides, the CDR3 is TGTGCCAGTACTTATCGGGACAGCTATGGCTACACCTTC. The chain carries TRBV19 and TRBJ1-2, with TRBD1 matching over 7 bases. The germline V gene has CDR1 LNHDA and CDR2 SQIVND (reference sequence). J lost 4 bases, V lost 7 bases, and 6 bases had no gene match. The CDR3 contains 13 residues.